This TCR beta chain came from a study of blood T cell repertoires in COVID-19. As for the study in general: Italy, Spain and the United States were the sources of the convalescent and acute COVID-19 samples.

Assay: immunoSEQ multiplex PCR; the TCRdb copy retains only in-frame clones and omits some. The table shows 310,000 or so clones, with about nine tenths occurring only once. In this sample, this clone turned up a few times. V dropped 5 bases and J dropped 13 bases, with 20 bases sitting between them. Looked up from germline, CDR1 is MGHDK and CDR2 is SYGVNS. The CDR3 loop spans 13 amino acids. Cohort 3 recovery required two negative PCRs, clearance, or symptom resolution. Sequences were obtained from PBMCs or T cells enriched from blood (not recorded which). This clonotype was obtained from a woman between 18 and 30 years old who had recovered from COVID-19. The chain combines TRBV25-1 with TRBJ1-2, with D unresolved. The CDR3 loop reads CASSYARHFSRTF. DNA for the CDR3: TGTGCCAGCAGTTACGCGCGACATTTCTCTCGCACCTTC.